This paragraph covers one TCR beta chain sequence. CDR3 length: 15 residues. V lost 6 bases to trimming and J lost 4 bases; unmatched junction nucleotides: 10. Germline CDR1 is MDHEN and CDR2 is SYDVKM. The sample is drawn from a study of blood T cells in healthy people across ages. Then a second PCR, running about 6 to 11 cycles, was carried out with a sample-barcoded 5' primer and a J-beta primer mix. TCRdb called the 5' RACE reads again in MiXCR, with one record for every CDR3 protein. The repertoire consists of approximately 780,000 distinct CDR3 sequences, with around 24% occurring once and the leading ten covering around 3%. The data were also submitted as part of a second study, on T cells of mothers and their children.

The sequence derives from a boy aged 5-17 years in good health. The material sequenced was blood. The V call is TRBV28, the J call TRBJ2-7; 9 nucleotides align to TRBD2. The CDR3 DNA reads TGTGCCAGCAGATACGGCGGGGGGGGCAGGTACGAGCAGTACTTC. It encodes CASRYGGGGRYEQYF.